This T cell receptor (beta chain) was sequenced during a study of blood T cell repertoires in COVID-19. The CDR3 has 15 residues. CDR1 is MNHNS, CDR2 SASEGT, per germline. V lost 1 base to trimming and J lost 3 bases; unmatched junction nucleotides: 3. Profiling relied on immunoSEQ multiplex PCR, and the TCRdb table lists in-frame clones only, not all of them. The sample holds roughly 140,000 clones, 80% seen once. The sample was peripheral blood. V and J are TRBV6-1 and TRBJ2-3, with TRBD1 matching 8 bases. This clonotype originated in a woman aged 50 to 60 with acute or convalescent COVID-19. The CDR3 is CASSEGQGMTDTQYF. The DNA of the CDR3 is TGTGCCAGCAGTGAAGGACAGGGGATGACAGATACGCAGTATTTT.